The TCR beta chain under discussion was sequenced for a study of technical replicates of blood from several donors. Generated by immunoSEQ multiplex PCR, the TCRdb table keeps only in-frame clones and is missing some. The repertoire holds about 73,000 clones, with roughly 93% as singletons. Germline loops: CDR1 MGHRA, CDR2 YSYEKL. Trimming pared 0 bases from V and 3 bases from J, leaving 17 bases between. The CDR3 is made up of 17 amino acids. Sequencing was performed on T cells isolated from PBMCs. The chain carries TRBV4-1 and TRBJ1-1, with TRBD1 as a possible D gene (5 bases). The receptor was isolated from a human donor in good health. The CDR3 here is CASSQDSFGGEYTEAFF. CDR3 nucleotide sequence: TGCGCCAGCAGCCAAGATTCGTTTGGGGGGGAATACACTGAAGCTTTCTTT.